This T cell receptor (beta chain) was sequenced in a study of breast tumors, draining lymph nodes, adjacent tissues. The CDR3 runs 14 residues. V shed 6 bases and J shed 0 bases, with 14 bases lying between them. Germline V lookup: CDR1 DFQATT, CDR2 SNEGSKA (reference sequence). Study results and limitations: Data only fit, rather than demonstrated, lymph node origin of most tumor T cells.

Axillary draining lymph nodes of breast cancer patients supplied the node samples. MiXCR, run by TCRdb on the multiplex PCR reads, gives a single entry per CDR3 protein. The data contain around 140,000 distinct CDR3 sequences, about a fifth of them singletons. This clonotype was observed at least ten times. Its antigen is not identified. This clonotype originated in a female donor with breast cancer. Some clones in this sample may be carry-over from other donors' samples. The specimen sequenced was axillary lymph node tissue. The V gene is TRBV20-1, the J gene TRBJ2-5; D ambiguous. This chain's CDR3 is CSALWTVNQETQYF. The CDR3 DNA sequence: TGCAGTGCACTTTGGACCGTTAACCAAGAGACCCAGTACTTC.